This T cell receptor (beta chain) was retrieved from a study of cytomegalovirus exposure and HLA in healthy donors (dated by TCRdb to 2016 to 2017). Looking at the study overall: In an earlier analysis of 450 to 750 of the donors, less than 350 Gb of sequence data and 90 million to 120 million unique TCR beta sequences from about 179 million T cells were reported. Among roughly 400 genotyped donors of the cohort, an average of around 250,000 unique TCR beta nucleotide sequences was sequenced per donor, of which about 19% were non-productive. The number of donors typed differed by locus, with about 629-630 for A, B, C, DRB1 and DQB1, 522 for DQA1, under 610 for DPA1, and around 430 for DPB1. An earlier analysis of 450 to 750 of the donors used high-throughput TCR beta sequencing to judge whether each TCR beta V gene segment behaved as functional or pseudogenic. Alongside the repertoire data, information on donor age, sex, ethnicity and CMV serostatus was compiled. About five DR-DQ haplotypes were handled as single units for association and clustering because linkage in the cohort was strong. Every repertoire in the discovery cohort had been generated on one and the same sequencing platform. Genome-wide SNP genotypes for about three fifths of the roughly 700 donors were used in a later genetic analysis, which treated that subset as a discovery cohort. Besides the first cohort of 500 to 700 subjects, a separate validation cohort made up of around 120 different subjects was used. Of the roughly 390 genotyped donors, approximately 81% were placed in the genetic ancestry cluster associated with self-reported Caucasian donors. To predict cytomegalovirus infection status, the study combined high-throughput TCR immunosequencing, statistical association of individual TCRs with disease status, and machine learning. The study used immunosequencing to profile the T cell repertoires of some 600 subjects and linked those repertoires to cytomegalovirus serostatus. The study aimed to test whether signatures of past pathogen exposure could be identified by cataloging public T cell receptors. HLA typing included class I and class II loci at four-digit resolution. To study patterns of TCR occurrence, a later analysis re-analyzed previously published TCR beta repertoires from under 750 donors and added high-resolution HLA genotyping. The later analysis used no new phenotypic data to find candidate immune exposures, relying instead on TCR beta sequences and their occurrence across donors. Around 330 gigabases of sequencing data and 70 million to 95 million unique TCR sequences made up an early release that covered approximately 620 HLA-typed donors.

The germline V gene gives CDR1 as SGHDT and CDR2 as YYEEEE. Germline trimming: 4 bases from V, 0 bases from J; junction bases outside gene matches: 7. The CDR3 numbers 16 residues from cysteine through phenylalanine. CDR3 DNA only is kept here, 48 bases in frame from base 1. With regard to this clone: What antigen it recognizes has not been identified. No much larger clone is present one base from it, and per-base qualities are unavailable.

Libraries were constructed by the immunoSEQ multiplex PCR assay. For the multiplex PCR, a mixture combining 60 forward primers for TCR Vbeta segments and 13 reverse primers for TCR Jbeta segments was used. A multiplex PCR assay on genomic DNA amplified the CDR3 region of rearranged TCR beta genes. The amplified TCR beta libraries were sequenced on the Illumina HiSeq System as 87-base-pair reads. The study's own analysis went as follows. A later analysis tallied around 82 million unique TCR beta chains across the roughly 610 repertoires, and approximately 12 million of those chains were shared by two or more donors. Raw reads were error-corrected and collapsed into unique sequences by a nearest-neighbor algorithm in which closely related sequences were merged to remove PCR and sequencing errors. Alignment of CDR3 sequences to IMGT reference sequences was used to assign V, D and J gene segments. For a sequence to be retained, a match of at least six nucleotides was required to both a V gene segment and a J gene segment. Rearrangements were called productive when the CDR3 lacked stop codons and stayed in frame with V and J; all others were non-productive. Following IMGT convention, CDR3 was defined as the stretch from the second conserved V-encoded cysteine to the conserved J-encoded phenylalanine. The earlier analysis of about 530 of the donors excluded any sequence lacking an unambiguous match to a single V gene segment. An earlier analysis of 587 of the donors called V segments functional above 56.7% productive rearrangements and segregating when the between-donor standard deviation exceeded 5%. To diagnose cytomegalovirus status from the catalog of TCR beta chain sequences, a statistical classification framework was built. V and J gene assignment, in a later analysis, came from comparing TCR nucleotide sequences with IMGT/GENE-DB human TR gene sequences. The TCRdist pipeline was used in a later analysis to assign CDR3 sequences and most-parsimonious VDJ recombination scenarios. In a later analysis, each TCR beta chain was defined by its CDR3 amino acid sequence together with its V-gene family, and reads without a unique V-gene family were excluded. In a later analysis, 500 to 700 highly shared, low-generation-probability nucleotide sequences were removed to address suspected cross-contamination and a sequencing artifact. For each public chain, a later analysis derived a clonal expansion index from normalized ranks of inferred template counts within each repertoire. Generation probabilities in a later analysis came from a VDJ recombination model fitted to out-of-frame rearrangements, and those results were checked against IGoR. Hypergeometric tests were used in a later analysis to score TCR-TCR, TCR-HLA and TCR-CMV co-occurrence, with a repertoire-size bias correction applied to the TCR pairs. In a later analysis, false discovery rates were estimated by permuting HLA or CMV assignments 20 times. In a later analysis, co-occurring TCRs were grouped using DBSCAN, and TCRdist sequence similarity was added for clustering within HLA-allele-positive subsets. For co-occurrence clustering, repertoires with fewer than 30,000 or more than 120,000 public chains were excluded, along with roughly five repertoires with anomalous nucleotide sharing. Sourced from immuneACCESS, this table was stored by TCRdb with only in-frame sequences that have V and J called. A share of the clones is absent; for the studies checked, an unresolved V gene accounts for under half, and the remainder has no known explanation. Clone size and the V and J calls come from that table; the DNA yielded D and trimming. Within this sample are 70,000 to 90,000 clones, with 70% to 75% of them counted one time only. Of the sample, 4.2% is held by the ten largest clones.

The cohort consisted of 600 to 700 healthy bone marrow donors. At the time of sampling, every cohort member was nominally healthy, though immune exposures that went unrecorded were likely present. The donor was CMV seronegative and belonged to the group of under 400 seronegative cohort members. Every donor gave a peripheral blood sample, and the peripheral blood mononuclear cells from that sample were used for TCR beta sequencing. Genomic DNA extraction from the blood cell samples was performed with the Qiagen DNeasy Blood Extraction Kit. General study outcomes and caveats: In a later analysis, most CMV-associated TCR beta chains were found to appear HLA-restricted, with HLA associations seemingly driven largely by CMV exposure. The authors suggested that the approach could potentially be extended to other disease states and immunological phenotypes. Linkage disequilibrium might explain the correlated functional status among segregating V segments, but an unknown experimental factor could not be excluded. Some IMGT-functional V segments, including TRBV6-2 and TRBV6-3, could not be told apart with the 87-base-pair reads, so those segments were excluded. A later analysis associated 16,951 TCR beta sequences with specific HLA alleles at a false discovery rate of 0.05. Compared with the roughly 710-donor mean, donors in an Asian-associated ancestry cluster had fewer N-insertions in productive TCRs, according to a later genetic analysis. Several of the top co-occurrence clusters appeared to be linked to parvovirus B19, influenza, CMV and Epstein-Barr virus, according to a later analysis. In a later analysis, the rate of TCR association differed among HLA loci, with DRB1 alleles having the most associated TCRs and HLA-C alleles having the fewest. In the study, roughly 160 TCR beta chains were listed as associated with cytomegalovirus. When HLA alleles, especially DR and DQ, strongly co-occurred, attributing TCR associations to individual alleles was difficult. V-gene and J-gene trimming of TCR beta chains was associated with a missense DCLRE1C variant in a later genetic analysis, and the association was replicated in an independent cohort. In an earlier analysis of about 540 of the donors, most TCR beta V segments were observed in productive rearrangements about 90% or about 30% of the time, broadly matching IMGT annotations. Across donors, most TCR sequences were observed very rarely, whereas some public TCRs were present in many individuals. In both the original and validation cohorts, the classifier was reported to diagnose cytomegalovirus status with high specificity and sensitivity. Presence/absence analyses assumed roughly uniform sequencing depth across donors, an assumption that may not hold. A few of the identified cytomegalovirus-associated TCR beta chains were confirmed in vitro to be specific for cytomegalovirus antigens. The cohort was sequenced for TCR beta chains only, and without alpha or paired-chain data the features that could be detected were limited. Approximately 18 rarely observed V segments, including chromosome 9 orphons, were excluded from the earlier analysis of several hundred of the donors because counts were too low. A group of highly shared sequence variants was considered likely to be a technical artifact of the sequencing pipeline. In a later analysis, HLA-associated TCR beta chains showed more clonal expansion and lower generation probabilities than non-associated chains that were equally common. A further reported finding was that TCR beta sequences accurately predicted the HLA-A and HLA-B alleles for most subjects in the first cohort. For the cohort, immune exposure information was limited to CMV serostatus. Because HLA typing was missing for some donors at each locus, association tests included only the typed subset.

This TCR derives from a man aged 55 to 70 in good health and CMV-seronegative. The sample comprised PBMCs. This receptor chain uses TRBV5-6 and TRBJ1-5, and 7 bases in between align with TRBD1. The DNA sequence is given as TGTGCCAGCAGCCAATCCGGGACAGATAGCAATCAGCCCCAGCATTTT. Translated, it reads CASSQSGTDSNQPQHF.